A single T cell receptor (beta chain) is shown here with its context. These data belong to a study of T-cell memory formation after mild COVID-19. TCRdb independently ran MiXCR on the 5' RACE reads; one entry per CDR3 protein. This sample has 250,000 to 300,000 distinct CDR3 sequences, with 15% to 20% found just once. Trimming left V 5 bases short and J 4 bases short, with 14 bases between. Germline CDR1 reads MNHEY; CDR2 reads SVGAGI. The CDR3 length is 14 residues. Sequencing input: PBMCs or a T cell subset sorted from them (not recorded which). The receptor was derived from a man aged 18 to 29 who had mild COVID-19 (a few samples of this study predate the infection). Cell type and time point are not known. This chain joins TRBV6-5 and TRBJ1-1; D not resolved. The CDR3 region is CASSPYGGSTEAFF. CDR3 DNA: TGTGCCAGCAGTCCGTATGGTGGGAGCACTGAAGCTTTCTTT.